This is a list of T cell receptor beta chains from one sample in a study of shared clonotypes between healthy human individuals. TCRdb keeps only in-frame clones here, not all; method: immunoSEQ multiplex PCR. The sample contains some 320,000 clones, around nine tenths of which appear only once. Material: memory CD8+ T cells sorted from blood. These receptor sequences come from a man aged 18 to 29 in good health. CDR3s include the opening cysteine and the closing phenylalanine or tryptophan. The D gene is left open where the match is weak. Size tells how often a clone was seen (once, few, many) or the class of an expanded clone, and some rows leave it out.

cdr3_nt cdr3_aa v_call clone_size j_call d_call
TGTGCCAGCAGTCCCCTGAGTACCGGTGAGCAGTTCTTC CASSPLSTGEQFF TRBV28 NA TRBJ2-1 NA
TGTGCCTGGAGTGTGTTAGAGGACATGGACATTCAGTACTTC CAWSVLEDMDIQYF TRBV30 NA TRBJ2-4 NA
TGTGCCAGCAGCTCAGGTGAACTAGCGGGTGGGAATGAGCAGTTCTTC CASSSGELAGGNEQFF TRBV5-6 many TRBJ2-1 TRBD2
TGTGCCTGGGCCCAGACCGGGACAGTGGATGAAAAACTGTTTTTT CAWAQTGTVDEKLFF TRBV30 NA TRBJ1-4 TRBD1
TGCGCCAGCAGCCAGTCCAGGGATGAGTATGCCTACGAGCAGTACTTC CASSQSRDEYAYEQYF TRBV4-1 NA TRBJ2-7 NA
TGTGCCAGCAGCTCGGGGCACTACGAGCAGTACTTC CASSSGHYEQYF TRBV11-2 NA TRBJ2-7 NA
TGTGCCAGCAGTTCCGTTGCGGGGCGATATAATGAAAAACTGTTTTTT CASSSVAGRYNEKLFF TRBV6-6 once TRBJ1-4 NA
TGCGCCAGCAGCCTCGGACCCCTAGGGGAACCCCTCCACTTT CASSLGPLGEPLHF TRBV4-1 NA TRBJ1-6 NA
TGTGCCAGCAGTTTCCTACTAGGCTCCCCTAACAATGAGCAGTTCTTC CASSFLLGSPNNEQFF TRBV27 NA TRBJ2-1 NA
TGTGCCAGCAGCTCCGACAGGGAGACTTCCTACGAGCAGTACTTC CASSSDRETSYEQYF TRBV7-9 NA TRBJ2-7 TRBD1
TGTGCCAGCAGTGGGGACCGGGACAGACTTTTCTACGAGCAGTACTTC CASSGDRDRLFYEQYF TRBV6-1 NA TRBJ2-7 TRBD1
TGCGCCAGCAGCTTTGACCTCGGGGGGAACACAGATACGCAGTATTTT CASSFDLGGNTDTQYF TRBV5-1 NA TRBJ2-3 TRBD2
TGCAGCGTTGAATTGAGGACTAGCGCCGAGACCCAGTACTTC CSVELRTSAETQYF TRBV29-1 NA TRBJ2-5 TRBD2
TGTGCCAGCACCTTGAGCCCCGGAGACGAAACTGAAGCTTTCTTT CASTLSPGDETEAFF TRBV2 few TRBJ1-1 NA
TGTGCCTCTGGTCGGGACAGCACCTACGAGCAGTACTTC CASGRDSTYEQYF TRBV19 NA TRBJ2-7 TRBD1
TGCGCCAGCAGCCACGTCCTCCTAGGGGACGAGCAGTACTTC CASSHVLLGDEQYF TRBV4-1 NA TRBJ2-7 NA
TGTGCCAGTGAAGGACAGGGATGGGACGAGCAGTACTTC CASEGQGWDEQYF TRBV13 NA TRBJ2-7 TRBD1
TGTGCCACCAGCCCCTCCTCTTTGGACAGGGGCCGTGACTATGGCTACACCTTC CATSPSSLDRGRDYGYTF TRBV15 NA TRBJ1-2 TRBD1
TGTGCCAGCAGCTTTTTCGGTTCAGGGGACAACTACGAGCAGTACTTC CASSFFGSGDNYEQYF TRBV5-6 NA TRBJ2-7 NA